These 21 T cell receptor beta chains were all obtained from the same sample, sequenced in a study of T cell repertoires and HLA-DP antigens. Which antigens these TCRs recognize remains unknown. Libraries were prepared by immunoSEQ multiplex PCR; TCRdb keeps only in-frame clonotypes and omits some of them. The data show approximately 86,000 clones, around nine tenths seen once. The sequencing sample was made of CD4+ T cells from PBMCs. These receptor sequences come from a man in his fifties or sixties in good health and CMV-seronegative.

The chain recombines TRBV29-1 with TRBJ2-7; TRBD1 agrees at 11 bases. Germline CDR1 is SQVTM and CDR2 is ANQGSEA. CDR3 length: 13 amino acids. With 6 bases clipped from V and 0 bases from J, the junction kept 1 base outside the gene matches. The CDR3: CSVGTGGSYEQYF. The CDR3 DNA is TGCAGCGTGGGGACAGGGGGCTCCTACGAGCAGTACTTC.

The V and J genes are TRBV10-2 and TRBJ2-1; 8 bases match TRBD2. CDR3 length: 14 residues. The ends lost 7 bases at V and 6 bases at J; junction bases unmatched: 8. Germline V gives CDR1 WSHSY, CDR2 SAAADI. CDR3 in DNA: TGCGCCAGCACTCCGGGAGGGCTGATCAATGAGCAGTTCTTC. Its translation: CASTPGGLINEQFF.

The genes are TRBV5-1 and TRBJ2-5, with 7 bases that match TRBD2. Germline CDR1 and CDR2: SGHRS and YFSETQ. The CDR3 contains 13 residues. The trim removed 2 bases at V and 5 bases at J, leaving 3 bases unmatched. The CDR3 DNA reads TGCGCCAGCAGCTTAACTAGCGCGGAGACCCAGTACTTC. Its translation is CASSLTSAETQYF.

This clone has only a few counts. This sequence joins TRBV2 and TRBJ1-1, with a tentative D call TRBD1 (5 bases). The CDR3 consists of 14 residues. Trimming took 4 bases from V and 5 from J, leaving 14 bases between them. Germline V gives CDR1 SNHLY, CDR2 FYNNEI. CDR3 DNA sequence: TGTGCCAGCAGTGTCTGGGGGGGGGAGACTGAAGCTTTCTTT. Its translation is CASSVWGGETEAFF. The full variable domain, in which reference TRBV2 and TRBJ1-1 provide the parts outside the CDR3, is EPEVTQTPSHQVTQMGQEVILRCVPISNHLYFYWYRQILGQKVEFLVSFYNNEISEKSEIFDDQFSVERPDGSNFTLKIRSTKLEDSAMYFCASSVWGGETEAFFGQGTRLTVV.

DNA of the CDR3: TGTGCCAGCAGCTTAGAGGGCAGGGGATACACAGATACGCAGTATTTT. Translated: CASSLEGRGYTDTQYF. V gene TRBV11-2 combines with J gene TRBJ2-3; perhaps TRBD1 as D (6 bases). The V gene's germline CDR1 is SGHAT and CDR2 FQNNGV. The V end was cut by 0 bases, the J end by 2 bases, with 12 bases between. The CDR3 is 16 amino acids.

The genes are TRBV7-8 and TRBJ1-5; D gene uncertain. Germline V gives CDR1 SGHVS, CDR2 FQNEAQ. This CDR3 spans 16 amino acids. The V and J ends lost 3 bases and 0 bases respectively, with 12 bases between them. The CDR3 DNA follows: TGTGCCAGCAGCTTCGGCGGTCCAGATAGCAATCAGCCCCAGCATTTT. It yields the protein CASSFGGPDSNQPQHF. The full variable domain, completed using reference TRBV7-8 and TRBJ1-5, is GAGVSQSPRYKVAKRGQDVALRCDPISGHVSLFWYQQALGQGPEFLTYFQNEAQLDKSGLPSDRFFAERPEGSVSTLKIQRTQQEDSAVYLCASSFGGPDSNQPQHFGDGTRLSIL.

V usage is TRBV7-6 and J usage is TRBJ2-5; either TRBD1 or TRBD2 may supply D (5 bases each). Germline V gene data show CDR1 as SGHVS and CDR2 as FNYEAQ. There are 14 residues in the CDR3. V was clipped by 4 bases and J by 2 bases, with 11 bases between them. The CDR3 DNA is TGTGCCAGCAGCTCGGGACCGCCACAAGAGACCCAGTACTTC. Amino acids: CASSSGPPQETQYF.

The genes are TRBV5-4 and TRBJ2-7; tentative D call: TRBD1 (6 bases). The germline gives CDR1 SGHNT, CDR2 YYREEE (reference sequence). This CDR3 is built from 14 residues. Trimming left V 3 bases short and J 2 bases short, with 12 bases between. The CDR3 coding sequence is TGTGCCAGCAGCTGGACAGTAGGGGCCTACGAGCAGTACTTC. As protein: CASSWTVGAYEQYF.

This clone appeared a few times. In DNA, the CDR3 is TGTGCCAGCAGCTCCCCGACAGGGTTGAACACTGAAGCTTTCTTT. Translated, it gives CASSSPTGLNTEAFF. V gene TRBV7-9 combines with J gene TRBJ1-1, with 7 nucleotides matching TRBD1. This CDR3 contains 15 residues. Germline V gives CDR1 SEHNR, CDR2 FQNEAQ (reference sequence). Losses at the gene ends were 4 bases for V and 0 bases for J; bases not matched to a gene: 5.

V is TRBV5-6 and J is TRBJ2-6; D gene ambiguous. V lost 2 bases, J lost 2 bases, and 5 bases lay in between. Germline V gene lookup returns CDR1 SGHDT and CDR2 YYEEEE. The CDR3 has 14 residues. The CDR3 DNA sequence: TGTGCCAGCAGCTTTAGAACTGGGGCCAACGTCCTGACTTTC. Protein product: CASSFRTGANVLTF.

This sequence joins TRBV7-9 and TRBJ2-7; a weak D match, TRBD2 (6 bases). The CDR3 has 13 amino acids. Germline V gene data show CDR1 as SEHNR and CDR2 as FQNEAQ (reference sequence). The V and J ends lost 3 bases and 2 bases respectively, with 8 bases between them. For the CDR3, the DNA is TGTGCCAGCAGCTTGGACTATGCCTACGAGCAGTACTTC. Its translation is CASSLDYAYEQYF.

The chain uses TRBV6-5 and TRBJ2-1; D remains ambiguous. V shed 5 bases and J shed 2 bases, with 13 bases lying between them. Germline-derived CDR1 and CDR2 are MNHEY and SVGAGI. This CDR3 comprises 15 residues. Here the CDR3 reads CASSTRRAPYNEQFF. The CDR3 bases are TGTGCCAGCAGTACCCGCCGAGCACCCTACAATGAGCAGTTCTTC.

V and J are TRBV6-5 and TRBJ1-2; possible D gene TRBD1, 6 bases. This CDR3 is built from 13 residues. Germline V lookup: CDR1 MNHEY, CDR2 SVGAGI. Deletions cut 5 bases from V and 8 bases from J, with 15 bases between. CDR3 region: CASSPTGGRGYTF. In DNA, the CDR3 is TGTGCCAGCAGTCCGACGGGGGGCAGGGGCTACACCTTC.

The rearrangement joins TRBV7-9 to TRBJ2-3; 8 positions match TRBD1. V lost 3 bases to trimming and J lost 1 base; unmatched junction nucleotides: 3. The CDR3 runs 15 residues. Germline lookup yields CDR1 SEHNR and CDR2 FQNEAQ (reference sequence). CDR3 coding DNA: TGTGCCAGCAGCTTCCCACAGGGGGGCACAGATACGCAGTATTTT. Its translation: CASSFPQGGTDTQYF.

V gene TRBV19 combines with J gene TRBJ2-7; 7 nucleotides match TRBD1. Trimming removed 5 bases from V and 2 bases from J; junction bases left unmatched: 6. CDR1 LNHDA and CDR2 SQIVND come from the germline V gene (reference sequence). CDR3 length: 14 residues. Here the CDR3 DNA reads TGTGCCAGTAGTCCAGGGACAGTTACCTACGAGCAGTACTTC. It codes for CASSPGTVTYEQYF.

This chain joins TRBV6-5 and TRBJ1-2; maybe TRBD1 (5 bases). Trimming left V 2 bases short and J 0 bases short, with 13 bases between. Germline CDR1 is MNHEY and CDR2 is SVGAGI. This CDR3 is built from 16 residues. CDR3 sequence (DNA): TGTGCCAGCAGTTACGGTCCTAGAGGGGCTAACTATGGCTACACCTTC. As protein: CASSYGPRGANYGYTF.

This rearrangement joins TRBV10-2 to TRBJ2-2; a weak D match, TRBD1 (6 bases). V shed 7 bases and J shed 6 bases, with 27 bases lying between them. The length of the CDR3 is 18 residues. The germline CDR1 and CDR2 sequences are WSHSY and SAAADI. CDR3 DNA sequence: TGCGCCAGCACGCCCGTTTGGGGCAGGGGATGGGGTCCCGGGGAGCTGTTTTTT. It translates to CASTPVWGRGWGPGELFF.

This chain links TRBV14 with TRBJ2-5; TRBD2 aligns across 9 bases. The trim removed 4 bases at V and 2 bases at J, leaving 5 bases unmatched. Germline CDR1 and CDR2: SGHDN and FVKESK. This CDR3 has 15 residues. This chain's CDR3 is CASSRERGAQETQYF. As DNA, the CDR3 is TGTGCCAGCAGCCGAGAGCGGGGGGCACAAGAGACCCAGTACTTC.

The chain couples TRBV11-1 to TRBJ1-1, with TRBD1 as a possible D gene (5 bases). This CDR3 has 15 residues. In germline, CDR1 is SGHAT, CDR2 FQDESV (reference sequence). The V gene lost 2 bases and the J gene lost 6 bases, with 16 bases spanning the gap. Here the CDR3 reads CASSLTGRGRPEAFF. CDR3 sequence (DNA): TGTGCCAGCAGCTTAACAGGCCGCGGGAGACCTGAAGCTTTCTTT.

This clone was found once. Here the CDR3 reads CASSLMETYNSPLHF. The CDR3 DNA reads TGTGCCAGCAGCTTAATGGAAACCTATAATTCACCCCTCCACTTT. This chain connects TRBV7-2 to TRBJ1-6; no clear D. The CDR3 extends over 15 amino acids. The germline CDR1 and CDR2 sequences are SGHTA and FQGNSA. V shed 2 bases and J shed 2 bases, with 7 bases lying between them.

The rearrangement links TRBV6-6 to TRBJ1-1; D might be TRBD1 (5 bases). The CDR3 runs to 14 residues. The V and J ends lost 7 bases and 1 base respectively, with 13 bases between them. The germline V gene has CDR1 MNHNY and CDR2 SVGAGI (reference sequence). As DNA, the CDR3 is TGTGCCAGCACCCCCCCAGGACAGAACACTGAAGCTTTCTTT. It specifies CASTPPGQNTEAFF.